What follows are 23 T cell receptor beta chains derived from one specimen sequenced in a study of blood T cell repertoires in COVID-19. TCRdb's copy holds only in-frame clones and misses some; the assay was immunoSEQ multiplex PCR. The sample records around 46,000 clones, about 86% being singletons. Sequencing was performed on peripheral blood. Receptors originate from a middle-aged man with active COVID-19.

The chain employs TRBV29-1 and TRBJ1-5; tentative D call: TRBD1 (6 bases). In germline, CDR1 is SQVTM, CDR2 ANQGSEA. V lost 4 bases and J 5 bases, leaving 15 bases between the germline ends. CDR3 size: 14 residues. The CDR3 DNA reads as TGCAGCGTTGTTAAAGGACAGCAGGATCAGCCCCAGCATTTT. Translated, it gives CSVVKGQQDQPQHF.

V usage is TRBV3-1 (or the pseudogene TRBV3-2) and J usage is TRBJ2-1, with TRBD2 identical over 8 bases. The CDR3 runs 18 residues. The V and J ends lost 4 bases and 3 bases, in that order; junction bases with no gene match: 14. Germline V gene lookup returns CDR1 LGHDT and CDR2 YNNKEL (reference sequence). In DNA, the CDR3 is TGTGCCAGCAGCCCCCAAGGGTGGAGCGGGAGTATCTACAATGAGCAGTTCTTC. Translation: CASSPQGWSGSIYNEQFF.

The V call is TRBV5-4, the J call TRBJ2-1; 10 nucleotides agree with TRBD2. The V gene's germline CDR1 is SGHNT and CDR2 YYREEE (reference sequence). The length of the CDR3 is 16 residues. J was trimmed by 4 bases and V by 0 bases; bases with no gene match: 4. Here the CDR3 reads CASSLATSGDYNEQFF. CDR3 coding DNA: TGTGCCAGCAGCTTGGCCACTAGCGGGGATTACAATGAGCAGTTCTTC.

This rearrangement joins TRBV24-1 to TRBJ2-7, with 8 bases that match TRBD1. CDR3 length equals 16 residues. Germline V CDR1 and CDR2: KGHDR, SFDVKD. V lost 3 bases and J lost 5; bases outside the gene matches: 11. The CDR3 bases are TGTGCCACCAGTGATGGACCCGGACAGGGCAACCACGAGCAGTACTTC. This encodes CATSDGPGQGNHEQYF.

V and J are TRBV30 and TRBJ1-6, with D unresolved. Germline V gives CDR1 GTSNPN, CDR2 SVGIG (reference sequence). The CDR3 is made up of 11 amino acids. Trimming shortened V by 4 bases and J by 9 bases, and 7 bases separated the two germline ends. In nucleotides, the CDR3 is TGTGCCTGGAAGGCAGGTTCACCCCTCCACTTT. Translating it yields CAWKAGSPLHF.

The chain has TRBV28 and TRBJ2-7; TRBD2 agrees at 14 bases. With 5 bases clipped from V and 7 bases from J, the junction kept 10 bases outside the gene matches. Germline assignment: CDR1 MDHEN and CDR2 SYDVKM. This CDR3 is 16 amino acids long. In DNA, the CDR3 is TGTGCCAGCAGTCAACCGGGACTAGCGGGAGTGGGGGAGCAGTACTTC. Its protein is CASSQPGLAGVGEQYF.

The chain has TRBV9 and TRBJ1-6; 7 nucleotides align to TRBD1. CDR3 length: 15 amino acids. Germline V gene sequence: CDR1 SGDLS, CDR2 YYNGEE. The junction had 3 bases not matched to a gene; V was cut back by 4 bases and J by 2 bases. In DNA, the CDR3 is TGTGCCAGCAGCCCTACAGGGGCCTATAATTCACCCCTCCACTTT. This translates into CASSPTGAYNSPLHF.

This clone was seen a few times. V usage is TRBV28 and J usage is TRBJ2-1, with a tentative D call TRBD2 (7 bases). Germline V CDR1 and CDR2: MDHEN, SYDVKM. Trimming cost V 6 bases and J 5 bases, with 23 bases left between them. CDR3 size: 17 residues. CDR3 DNA sequence: TGTGCCAGCAGACCCTTCTCAGCGGGACAATCTAACAATGAGCAGTTCTTC. Its translation: CASRPFSAGQSNNEQFF. Using reference TRBV28 and TRBJ2-1 for the parts outside the CDR3, the full variable domain is DVKVTQSSRYLVKRTGEKVFLECVQDMDHENMFWYRQDPGLGLRLIYFSYDVKMKEKGDIPEGYSVSREKKERFSLILESASTNQTSMYLCASRPFSAGQSNNEQFFGPGTRLTVL.

The chain recombines TRBV6-5 with TRBJ2-2, with D possibly being TRBD2 (6 bases). Trimming pared 8 bases from V and 2 bases from J, leaving 9 bases between. The CDR3 is made up of 13 amino acids. Per the germline V gene, CDR1 is MNHEY and CDR2 is SVGAGI. The CDR3 region has the DNA TGTGCCAGCCGGGAGAAAAACACCGGGGAGCTGTTTTTT. It specifies CASREKNTGELFF.

Of note for this clone: The junction departs from the called germline gene at one end, perhaps through a read error. V gene TRBV12-3 or TRBV12-4 combines with J gene TRBJ1-1; TRBD1 agrees at 8 bases. The CDR3 sequence is 10 residues long. DNA for the CDR3: TGTGCCAGCAGCGGACAGGGCTGGATGTTT. Protein sequence: CASSGQGWMF.

In this sample, this clone turned up once. The chain recombines TRBV18 with TRBJ2-2; D gene unclear. The ends were cut back, 8 bases at V and 2 bases at J, with 6 bases in the middle. This CDR3 has 12 amino acids. Germline assignment: CDR1 KGHSH and CDR2 LQKENI. DNA for the CDR3: TGTGCCAGCACAATAAACACCGGGGAGCTGTTTTTT. Translated, it gives CASTINTGELFF.

V gene TRBV9 combines with J gene TRBJ2-1, with 9 bases matching TRBD2. This CDR3 comprises 17 residues. V gave up 0 bases and J gave up 2 bases; unmatched junction bases: 6. Germline V gives CDR1 SGDLS, CDR2 YYNGEE. The CDR3 loop is CASSVGGGRGPYNEQFF. The CDR3 DNA follows: TGTGCCAGCAGCGTAGGGGGCGGGAGGGGTCCCTACAATGAGCAGTTCTTC.

The V call is TRBV29-1, the J call TRBJ1-2; 8 nucleotides line up with TRBD1. CDR1 is SQVTM and CDR2 is ANQGSEA in the germline V gene. The CDR3 totals 14 residues. The V segment lost 7 bases and the J segment 6 bases; nucleotides outside the gene matches: 13. CDR3 sequence reads: CSAPNQGARNGYTF. As DNA, the CDR3 is TGCAGCGCACCGAATCAGGGGGCGCGGAATGGCTACACCTTC.

This chain uses TRBV5-1 with TRBJ2-3; 10 bases match TRBD1. Germline CDR1 is SGHRS and CDR2 is YFSETQ. The CDR3 totals 15 residues. Trimming took 4 bases from V and 1 from J; bases not matched to a gene: 3. This CDR3 reads CASSHGTGGTDTQYF. The CDR3 coding sequence is TGCGCCAGCAGCCACGGGACAGGGGGCACAGATACGCAGTATTTT.

J is TRBJ2-4 and V is TRBV6-5; tentative D call: TRBD1 (6 bases). V shed 2 bases and J shed 6 bases, with 14 bases lying between them. Germline-derived CDR1 and CDR2 are MNHEY and SVGAGI. This CDR3 comprises 15 residues. The CDR3 bases are TGTGCCAGCAGTTACGACCTAGGACAGACAAACATTCAGTACTTC. It encodes CASSYDLGQTNIQYF.

This chain connects TRBV24-1 to TRBJ2-2; TRBD2 matches at 9 bases. V dropped 7 bases and J dropped 3; count of bases not matched to a gene: 2. Looked up from germline, CDR1 is KGHDR and CDR2 is SFDVKD. The CDR3 extends over 14 amino acids. CDR3 DNA: TGTGCCACCAGCATAGCGGGAGACACCGGGGAGCTGTTTTTT. Protein: CATSIAGDTGELFF.

The rearrangement joins TRBV29-1 to TRBJ2-7; possibly TRBD2 for D (6 bases). The CDR3 sequence is 13 residues long. Trimming cost V 6 bases and J 0 bases, with 12 bases left between them. CDR1 and CDR2 (germline): SQVTM, ANQGSEA. The CDR3 sequence: CSVPIGSSYEQYF. The CDR3 nucleotides read TGCAGCGTCCCTATCGGGAGCTCCTACGAGCAGTACTTC.

This sequence joins TRBV6-5 and TRBJ1-6; no definite D call. The CDR3 has 13 residues. Germline CDR1 MNHEY, CDR2 SVGAGI. The V end was cut by 6 bases, the J end by 6 bases, with 9 bases between. CDR3 amino acids: CASSRVSNSPLHF. As DNA, the CDR3 is TGTGCCAGCAGCCGGGTCTCTAATTCACCCCTCCACTTT.

A single count supports this clone. The chain has TRBV20-1 and TRBJ1-5; TRBD1 matches at 10 bases. Trimming cost V 3 bases and J 6 bases; bases outside gene matches: 5. The CDR3 sequence is 14 residues long. The germline CDR1 and CDR2 sequences are DFQATT and SNEGSKA (reference sequence). This CDR3 reads CSASEGQGPQPQHF. CDR3 DNA sequence: TGCAGTGCTAGTGAGGGACAGGGGCCTCAGCCCCAGCATTTT.

This chain uses TRBV5-1 with TRBJ2-5, with 8 nucleotides matching TRBD1. Germline V gene data show CDR1 as SGHRS and CDR2 as YFSETQ. The trim removed 0 bases at V and 5 bases at J, leaving 3 bases unmatched. There are 14 residues in the CDR3. In nucleotides, the CDR3 is TGCGCCAGCAGCTTGGCGGACAGGGAGGAGACCCAGTACTTC. Protein: CASSLADREETQYF.

CDR3 sequence reads: CAISEGGEDTQYF. As DNA, the CDR3 is TGTGCCATCAGTGAAGGGGGGGAAGATACGCAGTATTTT. The chain links TRBV10-3 to TRBJ2-3, with a tentative D call TRBD2 (7 bases). V lost 3 bases and J 5 bases, leaving 9 bases between the germline ends. The CDR3 has 13 residues. CDR1 is ENHRY and CDR2 is SYGVKD in the germline V gene.

The rearrangement joins TRBV5-1 to TRBJ1-2, with TRBD1 identical over 7 bases. There are 16 residues in the CDR3. Germline CDR1 SGHRS, CDR2 YFSETQ. Trimming took 4 bases from V and 5 from J; bases not matched to a gene: 14. CDR3 region: CASSGEQGQLGYGYTF. The DNA for the CDR3 is TGCGCCAGCAGCGGGGAACAGGGACAGCTGGGGTATGGCTACACCTTC.

In DNA, the CDR3 is TGTGCCAGCAGTCCGACGGGCCAGGGGACTGAAGCTTTCTTT. Its translation: CASSPTGQGTEAFF. V is TRBV6-4 and J is TRBJ1-1, with D maybe TRBD1 (6 bases). Per germline, CDR1 MRHNA and CDR2 SNTAGT. Trimming stripped 5 bases from V and 5 bases from J, with 15 bases between. This CDR3 region has 14 residues.